This record concerns one T cell receptor beta chain sequence. Antigen: not known. The sorting of each CD8+ T cell subset was done in triplicate, at under 350,000 cells each. Naive cells were sorted as CD45RO-, CCR7+, CD27+ and CD95-. These data belong to a study of CXCR3-negative and CXCR3-positive naive CD8 T cells. Study outcomes and limitations: Naive cells that were CXCR3-negative or CXCR3-positive used TRBV-TRBJ genes alike, while memory cells diverged. Memory CD8+ cells showed much lower diversity, while both naive subsets were comparably high. Hydrophobicity of TRB CDR3s was greater in CXCR3-positive naive cells than in CXCR3-negative naive cells.

UMI-tagged TRB cDNA libraries were built via 5' RACE. TCRdb reprocessed the 5' RACE reads, with one entry per CDR3 protein and no DNA. The sample has around 160,000 distinct CDR3 sequences. This CDR3 region has 11 residues. Germline V gene sequence: CDR1 SQVTM, CDR2 ANQGSEA. The clonotype was recovered from a human donor in good health. Some clones in this sample may be carry-over from other donors' samples. What was sequenced was naive CXCR3+ CD8+ T cells from blood. As for subset: CD45RO-CCR7+CD27+CD95- naive CD8+ T cells expressing CXCR3 (TNR3+). V usage is TRBV29-1 and J usage is TRBJ2-7. CDR3 protein: CSVDDGSEQYF.